Below, 25 T cell receptor beta chains from the same sample are listed, as sequenced in a study of shared clonotypes between healthy human individuals. Sequenced by immunoSEQ multiplex PCR; TCRdb stores in-frame clones only, minus some. The sample holds almost 750,000 clones, about two thirds seen once. The sequencing sample was made of memory CD4+ T cells sorted from blood. Noted subset: CD45RA-negative fraction. These TCRs come from a woman in her twenties or thirties in good health.

V is TRBV2 and J is TRBJ2-7; 10 bases are shared with TRBD1. There are 15 residues in the CDR3. Germline V CDR1 and CDR2: SNHLY, FYNNEI. Trimming cost V 4 bases and J 2 bases; bases outside gene matches: 5. The CDR3 is CASSVQGQGPYEQYF. Here the CDR3 DNA reads TGTGCCAGCAGTGTACAGGGACAGGGGCCCTACGAGCAGTACTTC.

CDR3 residues: CASSSQAAQYF. The CDR3 nucleotides read TGTGCCAGCAGTTCGCAGGCCGCGCAGTACTTC. The V call is TRBV6-5, the J call TRBJ2-7; no firm D call. Germline assignment: CDR1 MNHEY and CDR2 SVGAGI. Trimming shortened V by 4 bases and J by 9 bases, and 10 bases separated the two germline ends. This CDR3 spans 11 amino acids.

Written as DNA, the CDR3 is TGTGCCAGCAGTCCAGGACCAGACTACGAGCAGTACTTC. Residues: CASSPGPDYEQYF. The chain joins TRBV6-5 to TRBJ2-7; D is undetermined. V dropped 5 bases and J dropped 3 bases, with 11 bases sitting between them. CDR1 and CDR2 from the germline V gene are MNHEY and SVGAGI. The CDR3 length is 13 residues.

The rearrangement links TRBV6-1 to TRBJ2-2; 8 nucleotides line up with TRBD2. In germline, CDR1 is MNHNS, CDR2 SASEGT. After removal of 2 bases from V and 4 bases from J, the junction contained 9 bases not matched to a gene. The CDR3 length is 17 residues. CDR3 in amino acids: CASSELPAGVGTGELFF. For the CDR3, the DNA is TGTGCCAGCAGTGAACTTCCAGCGGGAGTAGGCACCGGGGAGCTGTTTTTT.

The gene calls are TRBV13 and TRBJ1-2; D is perhaps TRBD1 (6 bases). The CDR3 spans 14 residues. Germline loops: CDR1 PRHDT, CDR2 FYEKMQ (reference sequence). Between the trimmed V and J ends, which lost 5 bases and 2 bases, there was a span of 12 bases. The CDR3 region has the DNA TGTGCCAGCAGCATCGGGACAAGAAACTATGGCTACACCTTC. Its translation is CASSIGTRNYGYTF.

The chain is built from TRBV28 and TRBJ2-7, with TRBD1 matching 9 bases. Germline CDR1 is MDHEN and CDR2 is SYDVKM. Trimming at V came to 3 bases and at J to 12 bases, leaving 6 bases not matched to a gene. This CDR3 has 12 amino acids. The CDR3 DNA follows: TGTGCCAGCAGTTTGGGGACAGGGTATACGTACTTC. This sequence encodes CASSLGTGYTYF.

This clone appeared a single time. The CDR3 DNA reads as TGTGCCAGCTCCGAATGGGCACCTTACGAGCAGTACTTC. It yields the protein CASSEWAPYEQYF. The chain has TRBV6-1 and TRBJ2-7; no clear D. Trimming took 8 bases from V and 4 from J, leaving 15 bases between them. This CDR3 is 13 amino acids long. Germline loops: CDR1 MNHNS, CDR2 SASEGT.

This clone has ten or more counts. CDR3 amino acids: CASSQVDGLGGELFF. The CDR3, as DNA: TGTGCCAGCAGCCAAGTAGATGGGCTAGGCGGGGAGCTGTTTTTT. This chain uses TRBV4-2 with TRBJ2-2, with unresolved D. This CDR3 is 15 amino acids long. Per germline, CDR1 LGHNA and CDR2 YNFKEQ. V gave up 1 base and J gave up 7 bases, with 13 bases separating them.

The V call is TRBV4-1, the J call TRBJ2-1; no reliable D call. Germline V gives CDR1 MGHRA, CDR2 YSYEKL. The V end was cut by 0 bases, the J end by 9 bases, with 12 bases between. This CDR3 contains 14 residues. The CDR3 sequence: CASSQELPAGEQFF. The DNA of the CDR3 is TGCGCCAGCAGCCAAGAACTTCCGGCCGGTGAGCAGTTCTTC.

This clone showed up many times. The genes are TRBV5-1 and TRBJ2-2; TRBD2 aligns across 10 bases. Germline values: CDR1 SGHRS, CDR2 YFSETQ. Trimming at V came to 4 bases and at J to 7 bases, leaving 16 bases not matched to a gene. The CDR3 is 18 residues long. This CDR3 reads CASSTKPSGSWGNGELFF. In DNA form, the CDR3 reads TGCGCCAGCAGCACCAAACCTAGCGGGAGTTGGGGCAACGGGGAGCTGTTTTTT.

J is TRBJ2-7 and V is TRBV12-5; 9 nucleotides align to TRBD2. Germline V CDR1 and CDR2: LGHNT, FRNRAP. The CDR3 runs to 17 residues. J was trimmed by 2 bases and V by 1 base; bases with no gene match: 9. CDR3 amino acids: CASGLASSGSLPYEQYF. DNA of the CDR3: TGTGCTAGTGGTTTGGCCAGTAGCGGGAGCCTCCCCTACGAGCAGTACTTC.

V is TRBV28 and J is TRBJ1-5; D is unclear. The CDR3 length is 15 residues. The V gene lost 3 bases and the J gene lost 6 bases, with 15 bases spanning the gap. In germline, CDR1 is MDHEN, CDR2 SYDVKM. CDR3 residues: CASSFQRVFGQPQHF. CDR3 bases: TGTGCCAGCAGTTTTCAGAGGGTATTTGGTCAGCCCCAGCATTTT.

The chain combines TRBV27 with TRBJ2-3; a weak D match, TRBD2 (6 bases). Germline values: CDR1 MNHEY, CDR2 SMNVEV (reference sequence). This CDR3 spans 19 amino acids. The V gene lost 7 bases and the J gene lost 1 base, with 27 bases spanning the gap. The CDR3 reads CASTLGGPPGQIRTDTQYF. CDR3 nucleotides: TGTGCCAGCACCTTGGGGGGACCCCCCGGCCAAATACGCACAGATACGCAGTATTTT.

This clone has more than one count but fewer than ten. The chain is built from TRBV10-1 and TRBJ2-7; 7 nucleotides agree with TRBD2. Germline trimming cut 5 bases from V and 5 bases from J; bases unmatched to any gene: 6. There are 13 residues in the CDR3. CDR1 and CDR2 from the germline V gene are WNHNN and SYGVQD (reference sequence). The CDR3 region is CASSSGGGHEQYF. In DNA, the CDR3 is TGCGCCAGCAGTTCGGGGGGAGGCCACGAGCAGTACTTC.

V is TRBV4-1 and J is TRBJ2-7; 10 bases fit TRBD2. The germline V gene has CDR1 MGHRA and CDR2 YSYEKL. The ends lost 4 bases at V and 2 bases at J; junction bases unmatched: 5. The CDR3 extends over 15 amino acids. CDR3 sequence (DNA): TGCGCCAGCAGCCTTTGGACTAGCGGAACCTACGAGCAGTACTTC. Protein sequence: CASSLWTSGTYEQYF.

This clone was observed a few times. The rearrangement joins TRBV4-2 to TRBJ2-7; 8 nucleotides line up with TRBD2. After removal of 3 bases from V and 0 bases from J, the junction contained 4 bases not matched to a gene. Germline assignment: CDR1 LGHNA and CDR2 YNFKEQ. The CDR3 is made up of 15 amino acids. The CDR3, as DNA: TGTGCCAGCAGCCAGGTTAGCGGGAACTCCTACGAGCAGTACTTC. This translates into CASSQVSGNSYEQYF.

This sequence joins TRBV7-6 and TRBJ1-5; D remains unclear. Germline V gene data show CDR1 as SGHVS and CDR2 as FNYEAQ. Trimming shortened V by 3 bases and J by 2 bases, and 17 bases separated the two germline ends. This CDR3 has 17 residues. The CDR3 loop is CASSFQLGRVGNQPQHF. In nucleotides, the CDR3 is TGTGCCAGCAGCTTTCAGCTGGGGAGGGTCGGCAATCAGCCCCAGCATTTT. Using reference TRBV7-6 and TRBJ1-5 for the parts outside the CDR3, the full variable domain is GAGVSQSPRYKVTKRGQDVALRCDPISGHVSLYWYRQALGQGPEFLTYFNYEAQQDKSGLPNDRFSAERPEGSISTLTIQRTEQRDSAMYRCASSFQLGRVGNQPQHFGDGTRLSIL.

The chain joins TRBV6-1 to TRBJ2-2; 9 nucleotides line up with TRBD1. This CDR3 is 14 amino acids long. The germline V gene encodes CDR1 MNHNS and CDR2 SASEGT. V was clipped by 6 bases and J by 5 bases; unmatched bases: 4. CDR3 loop: CASRGTGITGELFF. In nucleotides, the CDR3 is TGTGCCAGCAGGGGGACAGGGATAACCGGGGAGCTGTTTTTT.

In this sample, this clone turned up a few times. At one boundary the junction diverges from the germline segment, which might be a read error. DNA for the CDR3: TGTGCCAGCAGCTTAGTTCCTCTGGGGGGCGAACACTTC. This translates into CASSLVPLGGEHF. The chain recombines TRBV11-2 with TRBJ2-5; the D call may be TRBD1 or TRBD2 (6 bases each). CDR1 SGHAT and CDR2 FQNNGV come from the germline V gene. CDR3 length equals 13 residues.

The J gene is TRBJ1-2, the V gene TRBV5-1; 11 nucleotides align to TRBD1. The CDR3 is 16 residues long. J lost 4 bases, V lost 4 bases, and 9 bases had no gene match. Germline loops: CDR1 SGHRS, CDR2 YFSETQ. The CDR3 bases are TGCGCCAGCAGCACATCCCCTGGGACAGGGGGCTATGGCTACACCTTC. Encoded protein: CASSTSPGTGGYGYTF.

The V call is TRBV2, the J call TRBJ1-2; 7 bases match TRBD1. The germline V gene encodes CDR1 SNHLY and CDR2 FYNNEI. J gave up 6 bases and V 6 bases, and 7 bases lay outside the gene matches. CDR3 size: 13 residues. In DNA form, the CDR3 reads TGTGCCAGCAGCTCGACAGGGTATAATGGCTACACCTTC. Translation: CASSSTGYNGYTF.

This clone was seen a single time. V usage is TRBV29-1 and J usage is TRBJ2-4; perhaps D is TRBD1 or TRBD2 (5 bases each). Germline V CDR1 and CDR2: SQVTM, ANQGSEA. Trimming pared 0 bases from V and 9 bases from J, leaving 12 bases between. This CDR3 has 13 residues. The CDR3 reads CSVEDPGGGIQYF. The CDR3 bases are TGCAGCGTTGAAGACCCCGGTGGGGGCATTCAGTACTTC.

CDR3 nucleotide sequence: TGTGCCACCAGCAGAGACCTGGACACCGGGGAGCTGTTTTTT. It encodes CATSRDLDTGELFF. The chain links TRBV15 to TRBJ2-2, with unresolved D. From germline, CDR1 is LNHNV and CDR2 YYDKDF (reference sequence). CDR3 length equals 14 residues. V was shortened by 0 bases and J by 3 bases, with 5 bases between the two germline ends.

The chain joins TRBV28 to TRBJ2-7; 11 bases map to TRBD2. The germline V gene has CDR1 MDHEN and CDR2 SYDVKM. The CDR3 totals 17 residues. With 1 base clipped from V and 5 bases from J, the junction kept 10 bases outside the gene matches. The CDR3 DNA reads TGTGCCAGCAGTTTATACCCGGGGACTAGCGGACCGAACGAGCAGTACTTC. It specifies CASSLYPGTSGPNEQYF. The full variable domain, completed using reference TRBV28 and TRBJ2-7, is DVKVTQSSRYLVKRTGEKVFLECVQDMDHENMFWYRQDPGLGLRLIYFSYDVKMKEKGDIPEGYSVSREKKERFSLILESASTNQTSMYLCASSLYPGTSGPNEQYFGPGTRLTVT.

There are a few counts of this clone. The chain joins TRBV29-1 to TRBJ2-7; 12 bases map to TRBD2. The CDR3 is 14 amino acids. Germline V gene lookup returns CDR1 SQVTM and CDR2 ANQGSEA. With V trimmed by 3 bases and J by 9 bases, 9 bases remained unmatched. As DNA, the CDR3 is TGCAGCGTTGAGTCCCCTAGCGGGAGGGCCGGGCAGTACTTC. Its translation: CSVESPSGRAGQYF.